This T cell receptor beta chain was retrieved from a study of blood T cell repertoires in COVID-19. Turning to the study itself: Material from acute and convalescent COVID-19 was sourced from the United States, Italy and Spain. PBMCs, B-cell-depleted T cells, or T cells provided the cDNA or gDNA that made up the material.

The CDR3 has 14 amino acids. Germline CDR1 and CDR2: MNHEY and SVGEGT. V was pared by 6 bases and J by 12 bases, with 16 bases of the junction left unmatched. Per the original methods: Researchers report that nucleated cell counts were estimated from reference gene primer amplification. Repertoires were generated with immunoSEQ multiplex PCR, while TCRdb's copy carries only in-frame clones and drops some. V, J and clone size are those of that table, while D and trimming were read from the DNA. The repertoire holds about 520,000 clones, with 80% to 90% as singletons. The genes are TRBV6-2 or TRBV6-3 and TRBJ2-7; 8 bases are shared with TRBD1. The receptor's source is a human donor in a cohort sampled during active COVID-19. Material: peripheral blood. CDR3 sequence (DNA): TGTGCCAGCAGCCAAAACCGGGACAGGTCTAGTTTGTACTTC. Translating it yields CASSQNRDRSSLYF.